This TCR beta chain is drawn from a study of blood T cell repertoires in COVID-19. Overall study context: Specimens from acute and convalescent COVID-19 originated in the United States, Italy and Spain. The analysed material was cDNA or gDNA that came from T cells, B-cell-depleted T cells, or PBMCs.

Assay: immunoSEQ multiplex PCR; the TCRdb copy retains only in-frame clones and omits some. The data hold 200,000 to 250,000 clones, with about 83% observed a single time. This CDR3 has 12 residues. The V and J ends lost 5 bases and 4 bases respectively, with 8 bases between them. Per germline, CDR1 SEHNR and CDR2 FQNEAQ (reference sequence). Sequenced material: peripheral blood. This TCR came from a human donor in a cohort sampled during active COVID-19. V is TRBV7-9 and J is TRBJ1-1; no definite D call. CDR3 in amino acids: CASSPSRTEAFF. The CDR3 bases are TGTGCCAGCAGCCCCTCCCGCACTGAAGCTTTCTTT. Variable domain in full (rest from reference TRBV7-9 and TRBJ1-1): DTGVSQNPRHKITKRGQNVTFRCDPISEHNRLYWYRQTLGQGPEFLTYFQNEAQLEKSRLLSDRFSAERPKGSFSTLEIQRTEQGDSAMYLCASSPSRTEAFFGQGTRLTVV.